Below, 22 T cell receptor beta chains from the same sample are listed, as sequenced in a study of blood T cell repertoires in COVID-19. Assay: immunoSEQ multiplex PCR; the TCRdb copy retains only in-frame clones and omits some. The repertoire includes some 70,000 clones, 65% to 85% of them detected once, and about 5% sits in the top ten. Source material: peripheral blood. These receptors originate from a woman in her fifties or sixties with acute or convalescent COVID-19.

The chain links TRBV5-1 to TRBJ1-1; D remains ambiguous. The CDR3 is made up of 15 amino acids. Between the trimmed V and J ends, which lost 0 bases and 3 bases, there was a span of 12 bases. Per germline, CDR1 SGHRS and CDR2 YFSETQ. The CDR3 DNA reads TGCGCCAGCAGCTTGGAACCTGACGGGGACACTGAAGCTTTCTTT. It codes for CASSLEPDGDTEAFF.

V gene TRBV3-1 (or the pseudogene TRBV3-2) combines with J gene TRBJ2-1, with 10 bases identical to TRBD1. The CDR3 extends over 16 amino acids. Trimming cost V 0 bases and J 7 bases; bases outside gene matches: 6. From germline, CDR1 is LGHDT and CDR2 YNNKEL (reference sequence). As DNA, the CDR3 is TGTGCCAGCAGCCAAGAGACAGGGGGCGCATGGAATGAGCAGTTCTTC. Protein product: CASSQETGGAWNEQFF.

The chain combines TRBV21-1 with TRBJ1-1. TRBV21-1 is marked as a pseudogene. This CDR3 has 19 amino acids. The CDR3 protein is CASSKGTLGGRVWNTEAFF. CDR3 nucleotides: TGTGCCAGCAGCAAAGGGACCTTGGGGGGGCGAGTTTGGAACACTGAAGCTTTCTTT.

The V and J genes are TRBV6-1 and TRBJ1-6; the D gene is possibly TRBD1 (6 bases). The length of the CDR3 is 15 residues. V was pared by 1 base and J by 7 bases, with 11 bases between. CDR1 and CDR2 (germline): MNHNS, SASEGT. In nucleotides, the CDR3 is TGTGCCAGCAGTGAAGACAGGGTGCAAAATTCACCCCTCCACTTT. Translation gives CASSEDRVQNSPLHF.

This chain links TRBV6-5 with TRBJ2-3; possibly TRBD1 for D (6 bases). Per the germline V gene, CDR1 is MNHEY and CDR2 is SVGAGI. V was shortened by 8 bases and J by 0 bases, with 12 bases between the two germline ends. This CDR3 spans 14 amino acids. The CDR3 nucleotides are TGTGCCAGCGGGCGACAGGCTAGCACAGATACGCAGTATTTT. This codes for CASGRQASTDTQYF.

The genes are TRBV11-3 and TRBJ2-1; 8 bases are a match to TRBD2. Germline V gives CDR1 SGHNT, CDR2 YENEEA. The length of the CDR3 is 14 residues. After removal of 5 bases from V and 8 bases from J, the junction contained 8 bases not matched to a gene. CDR3 loop: CASSHSGLDDEQFF. The CDR3 DNA sequence: TGTGCCAGCAGCCACTCGGGACTAGACGATGAGCAGTTCTTC.

The gene calls are TRBV18 and TRBJ2-7, with TRBD2 identical over 8 bases. J gave up 4 bases and V 0 bases, and 5 bases lay outside the gene matches. CDR3 length: 15 amino acids. The germline CDR1 and CDR2 sequences are KGHSH and LQKENI. CDR3 protein: CASSPPTGGLYEQYF. Written as DNA, the CDR3 is TGTGCCAGCTCACCACCAACGGGGGGGCTGTACGAGCAGTACTTC.

This rearrangement joins TRBV2 to TRBJ2-7; TRBD2 is a possible D gene (7 bases). Trimming pared 1 base from V and 1 base from J, leaving 11 bases between. CDR1 SNHLY and CDR2 FYNNEI come from the germline V gene. The length of the CDR3 is 15 residues. The CDR3 here is CASSEVGGGSYEQYF. CDR3 coding DNA: TGTGCCAGCAGTGAAGTAGGGGGAGGGTCCTACGAGCAGTACTTC.

The chain joins TRBV15 to TRBJ2-3; D might be TRBD2 (7 bases). The CDR3 covers 13 residues. CDR1 is LNHNV, CDR2 YYDKDF, per germline (reference sequence). V lost 8 bases and J 5 bases, leaving 14 bases between the germline ends. This CDR3 is CATGGGREDTQYF. The CDR3 DNA reads as TGTGCCACCGGGGGGGGGCGTGAAGATACGCAGTATTTT. Looking up the rest from reference TRBV15 and TRBJ2-3 gives the full variable domain: DAMVIQNPRYQVTQFGKPVTLSCSQTLNHNVMYWYQQKSSQAPKLLFHYYDKDFNNEADTPDNFQSRRPNTSFCFLDIRSPGLGDTAMYLCATGGGREDTQYFGPGTRLTVL.

The chain recombines TRBV6-6 with TRBJ2-3, with D hard to call. V dropped 1 base and J dropped 2 bases, with 4 bases sitting between them. Looked up from germline, CDR1 is MNHNY and CDR2 is SVGAGI (reference sequence). This CDR3 is 13 amino acids long. In DNA form, the CDR3 reads TGTGCCAGCAGTTACTTATACACAGATACGCAGTATTTT. It translates to CASSYLYTDTQYF.

V is TRBV7-9 and J is TRBJ1-1, with TRBD1 matching 7 bases. The CDR3 consists of 14 residues. The V gene end was trimmed by 1 base and the J gene end by 1 base; junction bases not matched to a gene: 0. Per the germline V gene, CDR1 is SEHNR and CDR2 is FQNEAQ (reference sequence). CDR3 in DNA: TGTGCCAGCAGCTTAGGACAGGGGAACACTGAAGCTTTCTTT. Translated: CASSLGQGNTEAFF.

The gene calls are TRBV19 and TRBJ2-2, with D perhaps matching TRBD1 (5 bases). This CDR3 has 13 residues. CDR1 and CDR2 (germline): LNHDA, SQIVND (reference sequence). Trimming took off 4 bases at V and 5 bases at J, with 8 bases between the two ends. For the CDR3, the DNA is TGTGCCAGTAGTACATCAGGGACCGGGGAGCTGTTTTTT. Its translation: CASSTSGTGELFF.

The chain couples TRBV27 to TRBJ2-4, with D possibly being TRBD2 (5 bases). V gave up 0 bases and J gave up 6 bases, with 9 bases separating them. The CDR3 totals 14 residues. Germline V gives CDR1 MNHEY, CDR2 SMNVEV (reference sequence). The CDR3, as DNA: TGTGCCAGCAGTTTATCCCGCAGCGGAAACATTCAGTACTTC. Translating gives CASSLSRSGNIQYF.

The chain employs TRBV30 and TRBJ1-6; a weak D match, TRBD1 (5 bases). The germline CDR1 and CDR2 sequences are GTSNPN and SVGIG (reference sequence). The CDR3 consists of 13 residues. V was pared by 2 bases and J by 11 bases, with 13 bases between. The CDR3 DNA follows: TGTGCCTGGAGTCAGAGCCCGGGGGCACCCCTCCACTTT. Amino acids: CAWSQSPGAPLHF. Drawing the rest from reference TRBV30 and TRBJ1-6, the complete variable domain is SQTIHQWPATLVQPVGSPLSLECTVEGTSNPNLYWYRQAAGRGLQLLFYSVGIGQISSEVPQNLSASRPQDRQFILSSKKLLLSDSGFYLCAWSQSPGAPLHFGNGTRLTVT.

This clone was detected many times. This chain uses TRBV19 with TRBJ1-1, with TRBD1 identical over 9 bases. The CDR3 is made up of 18 amino acids. Germline CDR1 reads LNHDA; CDR2 reads SQIVND (reference sequence). J was trimmed by 3 bases and V by 4 bases; bases with no gene match: 15. The CDR3 bases are TGTGCCAGTAGTACAGATCCGGGACAGGGATTTCGGGACACTGAAGCTTTCTTT. Its protein is CASSTDPGQGFRDTEAFF.

The chain recombines TRBV5-1 with TRBJ2-7, with 9 positions matching TRBD1. The germline gives CDR1 SGHRS, CDR2 YFSETQ. The ends lost 0 bases at V and 1 base at J; junction bases unmatched: 8. The CDR3 consists of 17 residues. The CDR3 protein is CASSLVSGGTGSYEQYF. The CDR3 DNA reads as TGCGCCAGCAGCTTGGTGTCGGGCGGGACAGGGTCCTACGAGCAGTACTTC.

The rearrangement uses TRBV7-9 and TRBJ2-7; a weak D match, TRBD2 (7 bases). Deletions cut 3 bases from V and 1 base from J, with 13 bases between. Germline V CDR1 and CDR2: SEHNR, FQNEAQ (reference sequence). The CDR3 loop spans 15 amino acids. CDR3 loop: CASSFGGARSYEQYF. The CDR3 DNA reads as TGTGCCAGCAGCTTTGGGGGGGCGCGGTCCTACGAGCAGTACTTC.

A note on this clone: The DNA is left out, because the CDR3 cannot be placed on it with certainty; the CDR3 is given as TCRdb lists it. This chain uses TRBV11-2 with TRBJ2-1; the D call of TRBD2 is as the table states it, not checked on the DNA. Germline loops: CDR1 SGHAT, CDR2 FQNNGV. The CDR3 length equals 13 residues, ends included. The CDR3 here is CASSLTFGNEQFF.

The CDR3 DNA reads as TGTGCCAGCACCTACCGGACAGGAGCTGGGGGCTACACCTTC. Its protein product is CASTYRTGAGGYTF. The chain joins TRBV6-5 to TRBJ1-2, with 7 bases aligning to TRBD1. This CDR3 has 14 amino acids. Trimming cost V 7 bases and J 8 bases; bases outside gene matches: 13. Germline lookup yields CDR1 MNHEY and CDR2 SVGAGI.

The chain uses TRBV19 and TRBJ1-1, with a weak D call TRBD1 (5 bases). Germline-derived CDR1 and CDR2 are LNHDA and SQIVND (reference sequence). The CDR3 length is 19 residues. V was pared by 0 bases and J by 5 bases, with 25 bases between. CDR3 sequence (DNA): TGTGCCAGTAGTATAGACGCGGAAGGAGGTCGAACCGGGGGGACTGAAGCTTTCTTT. This encodes CASSIDAEGGRTGGTEAFF.

The V and J genes are TRBV5-1 and TRBJ1-1; TRBD1 is a possible D gene (5 bases). CDR3 length equals 17 residues. CDR1 SGHRS and CDR2 YFSETQ come from the germline V gene. V shed 0 bases and J shed 3 bases, with 18 bases lying between them. DNA of the CDR3: TGCGCCAGCAGCTTGGTACGGGGGGGTGGTATTGACACTGAAGCTTTCTTT. Encoded protein: CASSLVRGGGIDTEAFF.

The rearrangement links TRBV19 to TRBJ2-4; 7 bases fit TRBD1. The CDR3 contains 16 residues. The ends lost 7 bases at V and 8 bases at J; junction bases unmatched: 17. Germline V gene data show CDR1 as LNHDA and CDR2 as SQIVND (reference sequence). The CDR3 sequence: CASTSTRGQRSDIQYF. DNA for the CDR3: TGTGCCAGTACCTCCACTCGGGGACAGCGGTCGGACATTCAGTACTTC. The complete variable domain, with remaining parts taken from reference TRBV19 and TRBJ2-4, reads DGGITQSPKYLFRKEGQNVTLSCEQNLNHDAMYWYRQDPGQGLRLIYYSQIVNDFQKGDIAEGYSVSREKKESFPLTVTSAQKNPTAFYLCASTSTRGQRSDIQYFGAGTRLSVL.